This T cell receptor (beta chain) was observed in a study of blood T cell repertoires in COVID-19. Sequencing was performed with immunoSEQ multiplex PCR; in TCRdb, only in-frame clones are kept and a portion is missing. The sample lists 220,000 or so clones, 82% seen once, with approximately 1.9% in the top ten. The CDR3 length is 15 residues. After removal of 1 base from V and 7 bases from J, the junction contained 6 bases not matched to a gene. The germline gives CDR1 SGHAT, CDR2 FQNNGV. This clone was counted a single time. The sequencing sample was made of peripheral blood. The clonotype was recovered from a woman older than 75 with acute or convalescent COVID-19. The chain is built from TRBV11-2 and TRBJ2-2; 7 bases map to TRBD2. CDR3 in amino acids: CASSLGPSGLGELFF. CDR3 DNA: TGTGCCAGCAGCTTAGGACCTAGCGGCCTCGGGGAGCTGTTTTTT.